A selection of T cell receptor beta chains follows, all from one sample in a study of Tregs in tolerant kidney transplant recipients. Clones were read by immunoSEQ multiplex PCR, and TCRdb kept only the in-frame ones, dropping some. The sample has about 64,000 clones; about 89% are singletons. Sequencing used CD4+ T cells from blood (PBMCs), obtained 6 months after the transplant. These TCRs come from a human patient who received a combined kidney and bone marrow transplant. Some T cells may trace back to the graft donor. Both conserved end residues are part of each CDR3. A D gene is named only where the DNA matches it firmly. The size entry is marked missing in some rows and otherwise reads once, few, many or a size class.

clone_size j_call v_call d_call cdr3_nt cdr3_aa
NA TRBJ1-1 TRBV5-1 TRBD1 TGCGCCAGCAGCTCCCTACCTCGACAGGGGAACACTGAAGCTTTCTTT CASSSLPRQGNTEAFF
NA TRBJ2-1 TRBV11-3 TRBD2 TGTGCCAGCAGCTTAGATCCTCTAGCGGGGGTGGATGAGCAGTTCTTC CASSLDPLAGVDEQFF
once TRBJ1-2 TRBV21-1 NA TGTGCCAGCAGCAAAGGGGGGGGCAGGGACTATGGCTACACCTTC CASSKGGGRDYGYTF
NA TRBJ2-3 TRBV9 NA TGTGCCAGCAGCCCCGGAGACCCCAATACGCAGTATTTT CASSPGDPNTQYF
once TRBJ2-2 TRBV7-9 TRBD2 TGTGCCAGCAGCTCCACTCGGCGGGCTAGCGGGGTGTATACCGGGGAGCTGTTTTTT CASSSTRRASGVYTGELFF
NA TRBJ2-2 TRBV19 TRBD2 TGTGCCAGTAGTATTAGGGGTGCGGGAGCTTCCGGGGAGCTGTTTTTT CASSIRGAGASGELFF
NA TRBJ2-6 TRBV7-2 NA TGTGCCAGCAGCTTAGAGAGGGCTGGGGCCAACGTCCTGACTTTC CASSLERAGANVLTF
NA TRBJ2-3 TRBV13 TRBD2 TGTGCCAGCAGCTCTAATAGCGGGAGCGGCACAGATACGCAGTATTTT CASSSNSGSGTDTQYF
NA TRBJ2-7 TRBV7-2 TRBD1 TGTGCCAGCATCCCCAACAGACAGGGGGCGCTTTACGAGCAGTACTTC CASIPNRQGALYEQYF
NA TRBJ1-1 TRBV7-2 TRBD1 TGTGCCAGCAGAAGGGGGCTGGGCACTGAAGCTTTCTTT CASRRGLGTEAFF